The clone carrying this TCR beta chain was found a few times. Its antigen is not identified. The data derive from a study of CD8 T cells in ankylosing spondylitis. General observations from the study: Within matched ankylosing spondylitis synovial fluid, disease-linked clones were reportedly significantly enriched. Disease-associated clonotypes exhibited CD8+ identity and were relatively infrequent in peripheral blood. Before this, some motif variants had been reported in reactive arthritis synovial fluid and blood. Ankylosing spondylitis blood appeared to be characterized by a TCR beta motif of 8 or 9 highly homologous variants.

Generation of TCR beta libraries employed quantitative 5'-RACE incorporating molecular barcodes. Using its own MiXCR run on the 5' RACE reads, TCRdb lists one record per CDR3 protein. The data hold around 220,000 distinct CDR3 sequences, with around 19% observed a single time. V lost 2 bases to trimming and J lost 0 bases, with 6 bases between them. CDR1 and CDR2 (germline): MNHEY, SMNVEV (reference sequence). The CDR3 is 14 residues long. Sequences were obtained from blood, either unsorted or a sorted T cell fraction (not recorded which). The TCR sequence derives from a male donor with ankylosing spondylitis. V is TRBV27 and J is TRBJ2-3; D is unclear. The CDR3 DNA reads as TGTGCCAGCAGTTTAGTGACTAGCACAGATACGCAGTATTTT. Amino acids: CASSLVTSTDTQYF.